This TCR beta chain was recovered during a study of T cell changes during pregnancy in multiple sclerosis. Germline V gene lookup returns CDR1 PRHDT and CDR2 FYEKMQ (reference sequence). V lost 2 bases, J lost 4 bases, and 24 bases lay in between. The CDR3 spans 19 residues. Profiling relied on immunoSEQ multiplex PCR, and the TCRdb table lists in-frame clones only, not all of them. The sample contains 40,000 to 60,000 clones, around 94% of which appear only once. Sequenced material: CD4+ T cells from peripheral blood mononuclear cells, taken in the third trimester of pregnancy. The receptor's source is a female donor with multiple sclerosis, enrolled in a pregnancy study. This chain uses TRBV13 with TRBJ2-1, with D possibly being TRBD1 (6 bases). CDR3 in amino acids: CASSLLHDNRVIPYNEQFF. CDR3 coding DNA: TGTGCCAGCAGCTTACTTCACGACAACAGGGTAATACCTTACAATGAGCAGTTCTTC.